The 3 T cell receptor beta chains reported below all come from one sample, sequenced in a study of blood T cell repertoires in COVID-19. Profiled with immunoSEQ multiplex PCR; TCRdb holds only in-frame clones, not every one. This sample has almost 250,000 clones, with 86% found just once. Material: peripheral blood. The receptors derive from a woman older than 75 with COVID-19, enrolled during active disease.

The sample holds one count of this clone. The genes are TRBV7-9 and TRBJ2-2; TRBD1 matches 8 bases. CDR3 length: 15 residues. Germline CDR1 reads SEHNR; CDR2 reads FQNEAQ (reference sequence). Germline trimming cut 5 bases from V and 6 bases from J; bases unmatched to any gene: 8. The CDR3 DNA sequence: TGTGCCAGCAGCCTTGGACAGGGTCGGGCCGGGGAGCTGTTTTTT. Encoded protein: CASSLGQGRAGELFF.

J is TRBJ1-5 and V is TRBV19; 7 bases match TRBD1. The CDR3 runs to 15 residues. With V trimmed by 3 bases and J by 6 bases, 8 bases remained unmatched. Germline V gives CDR1 LNHDA, CDR2 SQIVND (reference sequence). CDR3 loop: CASSILDRDAQPQHF. CDR3 nucleotides: TGTGCCAGTAGTATTTTAGACAGGGATGCTCAGCCCCAGCATTTT.

The gene calls are TRBV11-2 and TRBJ2-3; no firm D call. There are 13 residues in the CDR3. Trimming shortened V by 6 bases and J by 8 bases, and 15 bases separated the two germline ends. The germline V gene encodes CDR1 SGHAT and CDR2 FQNNGV. The DNA of the CDR3 is TGTGCCAGCAGTCCATTATTAGAGGTTACGCAGTATTTT. Translating it yields CASSPLLEVTQYF.